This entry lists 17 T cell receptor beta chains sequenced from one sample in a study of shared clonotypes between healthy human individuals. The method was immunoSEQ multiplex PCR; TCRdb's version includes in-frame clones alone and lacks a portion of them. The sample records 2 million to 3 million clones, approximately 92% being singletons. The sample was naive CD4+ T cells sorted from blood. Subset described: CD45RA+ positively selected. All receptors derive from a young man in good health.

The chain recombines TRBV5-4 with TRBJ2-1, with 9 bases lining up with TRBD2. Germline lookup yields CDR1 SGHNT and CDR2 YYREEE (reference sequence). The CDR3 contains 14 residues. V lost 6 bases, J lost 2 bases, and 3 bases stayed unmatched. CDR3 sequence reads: CASTSGVTYNEQFF. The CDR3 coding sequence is TGTGCCAGCACTAGCGGGGTAACCTACAATGAGCAGTTCTTC.

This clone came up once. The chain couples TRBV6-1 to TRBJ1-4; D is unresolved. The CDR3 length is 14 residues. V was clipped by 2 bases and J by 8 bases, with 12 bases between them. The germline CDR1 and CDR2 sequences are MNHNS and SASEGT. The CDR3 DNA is TGTGCCAGCAGTGAATATTGGGGAATGGAAAAACTGTTTTTT. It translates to CASSEYWGMEKLFF.

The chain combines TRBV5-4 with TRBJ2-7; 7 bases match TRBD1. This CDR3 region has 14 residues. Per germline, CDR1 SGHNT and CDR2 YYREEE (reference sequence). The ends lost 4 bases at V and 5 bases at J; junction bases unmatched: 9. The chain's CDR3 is CASSPSQGRDEQYF. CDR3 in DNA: TGTGCCAGCAGCCCATCACAGGGGAGAGACGAGCAGTACTTC.

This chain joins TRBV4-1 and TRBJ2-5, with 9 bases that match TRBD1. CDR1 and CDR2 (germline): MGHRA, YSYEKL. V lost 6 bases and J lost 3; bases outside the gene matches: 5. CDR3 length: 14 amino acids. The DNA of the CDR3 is TGCGCCAGCAGTTCACAGGGGGCGGAAGAGACCCAGTACTTC. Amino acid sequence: CASSSQGAEETQYF.

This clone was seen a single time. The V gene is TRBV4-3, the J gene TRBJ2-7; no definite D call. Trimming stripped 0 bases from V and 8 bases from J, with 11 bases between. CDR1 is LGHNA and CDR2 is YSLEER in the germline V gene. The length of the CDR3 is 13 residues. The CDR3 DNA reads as TGCGCCAGCAGCCAAGAGGGCGGAGCGAAGCAGTACTTC. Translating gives CASSQEGGAKQYF.

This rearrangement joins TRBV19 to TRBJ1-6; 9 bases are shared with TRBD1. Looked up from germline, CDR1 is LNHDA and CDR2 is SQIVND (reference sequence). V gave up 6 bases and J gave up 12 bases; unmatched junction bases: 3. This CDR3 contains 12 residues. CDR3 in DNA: TGTGCCAGTAGCCCGGACAGGGGACCCCTCCACTTT. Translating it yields CASSPDRGPLHF.

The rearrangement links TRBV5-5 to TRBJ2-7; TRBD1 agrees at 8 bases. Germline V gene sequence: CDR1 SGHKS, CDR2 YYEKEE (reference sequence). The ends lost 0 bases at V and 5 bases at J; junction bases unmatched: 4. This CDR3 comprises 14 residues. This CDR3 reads CASSLGQGPHEQYF. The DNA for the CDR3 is TGTGCCAGCAGCTTGGGACAGGGGCCCCACGAGCAGTACTTC.

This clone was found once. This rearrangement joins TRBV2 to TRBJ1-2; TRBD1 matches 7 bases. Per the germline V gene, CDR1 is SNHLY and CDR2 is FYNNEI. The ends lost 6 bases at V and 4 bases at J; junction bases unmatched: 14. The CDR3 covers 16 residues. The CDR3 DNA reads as TGTGCCAGCAGCCCCGGGACAGCCAGATCCTTCTATGGCTACACCTTC. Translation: CASSPGTARSFYGYTF. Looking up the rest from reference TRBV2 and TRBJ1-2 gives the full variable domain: EPEVTQTPSHQVTQMGQEVILRCVPISNHLYFYWYRQILGQKVEFLVSFYNNEISEKSEIFDDQFSVERPDGSNFTLKIRSTKLEDSAMYFCASSPGTARSFYGYTFGSGTRLTVV.

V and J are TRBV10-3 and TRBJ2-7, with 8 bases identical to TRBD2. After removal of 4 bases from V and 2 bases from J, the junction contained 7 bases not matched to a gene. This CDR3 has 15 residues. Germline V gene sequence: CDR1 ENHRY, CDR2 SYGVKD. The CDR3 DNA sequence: TGTGCCATCAGTGGGAAACTAGCGGCTGCCTACGAGCAGTACTTC. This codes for CAISGKLAAAYEQYF.

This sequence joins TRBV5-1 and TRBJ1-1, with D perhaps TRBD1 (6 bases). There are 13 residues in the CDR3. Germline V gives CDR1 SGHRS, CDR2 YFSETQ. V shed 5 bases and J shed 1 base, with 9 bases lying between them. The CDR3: CASRKGQNTEAFF. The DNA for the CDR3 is TGCGCCAGCAGAAAGGGACAGAACACTGAAGCTTTCTTT.

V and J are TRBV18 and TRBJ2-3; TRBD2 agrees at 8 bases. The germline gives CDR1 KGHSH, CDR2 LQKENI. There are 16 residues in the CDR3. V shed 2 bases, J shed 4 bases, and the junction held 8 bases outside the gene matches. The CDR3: CASSPSGGAGADTQYF. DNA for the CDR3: TGTGCCAGCTCACCATCCGGGGGGGCCGGGGCAGATACGCAGTATTTT.

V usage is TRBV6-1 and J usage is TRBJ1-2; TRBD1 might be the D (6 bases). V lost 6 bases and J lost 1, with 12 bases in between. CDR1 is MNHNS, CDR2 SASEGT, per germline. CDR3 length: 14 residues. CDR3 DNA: TGTGCCAGCAGCATGGACAGAGTTAACTATGGCTACACCTTC. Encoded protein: CASSMDRVNYGYTF.

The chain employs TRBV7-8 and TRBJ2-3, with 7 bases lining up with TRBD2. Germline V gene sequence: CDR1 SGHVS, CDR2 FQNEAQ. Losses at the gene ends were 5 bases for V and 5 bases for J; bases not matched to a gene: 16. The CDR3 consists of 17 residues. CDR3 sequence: CASSLSGTIFFGDTQYF. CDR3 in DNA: TGTGCCAGCAGCCTGTCCGGGACTATTTTTTTTGGAGATACGCAGTATTTT.

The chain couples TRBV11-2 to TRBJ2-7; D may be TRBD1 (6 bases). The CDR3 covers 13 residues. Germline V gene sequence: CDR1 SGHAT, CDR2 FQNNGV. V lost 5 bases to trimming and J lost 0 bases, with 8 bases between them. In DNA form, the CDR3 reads TGTGCCAGCAGCCAACAGGGCTCCTACGAGCAGTACTTC. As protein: CASSQQGSYEQYF.

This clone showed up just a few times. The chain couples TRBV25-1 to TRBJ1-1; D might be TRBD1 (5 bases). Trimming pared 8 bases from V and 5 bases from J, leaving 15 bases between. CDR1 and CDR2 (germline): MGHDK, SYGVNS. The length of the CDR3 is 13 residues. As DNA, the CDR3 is TGTGCCAGCTGGGGGTACCGGGGAACTGAAGCTTTCTTT. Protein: CASWGYRGTEAFF.

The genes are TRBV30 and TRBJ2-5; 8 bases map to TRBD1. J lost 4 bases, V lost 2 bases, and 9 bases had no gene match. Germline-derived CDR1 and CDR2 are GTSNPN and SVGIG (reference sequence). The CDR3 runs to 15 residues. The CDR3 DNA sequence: TGTGCCTGGAGTACCGGACAGGGACGGACAGAGACCCAGTACTTC. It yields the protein CAWSTGQGRTETQYF.

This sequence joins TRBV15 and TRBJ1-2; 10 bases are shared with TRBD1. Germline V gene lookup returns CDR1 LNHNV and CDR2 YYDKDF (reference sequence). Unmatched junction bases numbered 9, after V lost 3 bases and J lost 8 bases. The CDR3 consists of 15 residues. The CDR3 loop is CATSSRDRGNKGYTF. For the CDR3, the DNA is TGTGCCACCAGCAGCCGGGACAGGGGAAATAAGGGCTACACCTTC.